These 28 T cell receptor beta chains were sequenced from one sample in a study of blood T cell repertoires in COVID-19. Data came from immunoSEQ multiplex PCR; TCRdb stores just in-frame clones and leaves some out. This table has around 230,000 clones, 70% to 90% appearing once. Sequenced sample: PBMCs or T cells enriched from blood (not recorded which). The receptors derive from a woman aged 40 to 50 with acute COVID-19.

The rearrangement links TRBV5-6 to TRBJ2-3, with TRBD2 matching over 7 bases. The V gene's germline CDR1 is SGHDT and CDR2 YYEEEE. This CDR3 spans 15 amino acids. V was clipped by 5 bases and J by 2 bases; unmatched bases: 8. This CDR3 is CASRTLADHTDTQYF. The CDR3 DNA sequence: TGTGCCAGCAGAACGCTAGCGGACCACACAGATACGCAGTATTTT.

The chain couples TRBV4-1 to TRBJ2-1, with D possibly being TRBD2 (6 bases). V lost 4 bases, J lost 9 bases, and 19 bases lay in between. Germline V lookup: CDR1 MGHRA, CDR2 YSYEKL. The CDR3 totals 15 residues. For the CDR3, the DNA is TGCGCCAGCAGCCCGGAGAGGCGGGATTATGGTGAGCAGTTCTTC. Its translation is CASSPERRDYGEQFF.

This chain uses TRBV19 with TRBJ2-3, with 11 bases aligning to TRBD2. Germline V lookup: CDR1 LNHDA, CDR2 SQIVND (reference sequence). V dropped 3 bases and J dropped 5; count of bases not matched to a gene: 1. The CDR3 consists of 14 residues. CDR3 protein: CASSILAGGDTQYF. CDR3 sequence (DNA): TGTGCCAGTAGTATCCTAGCGGGAGGAGATACGCAGTATTTT. Together with reference TRBV19 and TRBJ2-3, the CDR3 gives the full variable domain: DGGITQSPKYLFRKEGQNVTLSCEQNLNHDAMYWYRQDPGQGLRLIYYSQIVNDFQKGDIAEGYSVSREKKESFPLTVTSAQKNPTAFYLCASSILAGGDTQYFGPGTRLTVL.

The chain joins TRBV19 to TRBJ2-3, with 14 nucleotides matching TRBD2. With V trimmed by 3 bases and J by 8 bases, 10 bases remained unmatched. Per germline, CDR1 LNHDA and CDR2 SQIVND (reference sequence). This CDR3 comprises 17 residues. The CDR3 sequence: CASSIRPGTSGRGTQYF. The CDR3 region has the DNA TGTGCCAGTAGTATCCGCCCGGGGACTAGCGGGAGAGGTACGCAGTATTTT.

The rearrangement uses TRBV21-1 and TRBJ2-3; the tabulated D call, TRBD2, remains unverified against the DNA. TRBV21-1 is listed as a pseudogene. The length of the CDR3 is 17 residues. The CDR3, as DNA: TGTGCCAGCAGTAGACCCGGGACTAGCGGGATCGGAGATACGCAGTATTTT. Residues: CASSRPGTSGIGDTQYF.

V and J are TRBV4-1 and TRBJ1-5; D gene uncertain. In germline, CDR1 is MGHRA, CDR2 YSYEKL. The CDR3 consists of 14 residues. Trimming cost V 4 bases and J 4 bases, with 11 bases left between them. CDR3 nucleotides: TGCGCCAGCAGCCCAATACAAGAAAATCAGCCCCAGCATTTT. This sequence encodes CASSPIQENQPQHF.

V usage is TRBV28 and J usage is TRBJ2-7, with D possibly matching TRBD1 (6 bases). In germline, CDR1 is MDHEN, CDR2 SYDVKM. Trimming cost V 5 bases and J 2 bases, with 16 bases left between them. The CDR3 contains 15 residues. Written as DNA, the CDR3 is TGTGCCAGCAGTAACCCCCCCGGGACAACCTACGAGCAGTACTTC. Its translation is CASSNPPGTTYEQYF.

The CDR3 bases are TGTGCCAGCAGCTTAGGTCCAGGGGCTTGGGAGACCCAGTACTTC. It specifies CASSLGPGAWETQYF. The chain joins TRBV11-2 to TRBJ2-5, with D perhaps TRBD1 (6 bases). The length of the CDR3 is 15 residues. CDR1 SGHAT and CDR2 FQNNGV come from the germline V gene. V was pared by 1 base and J by 5 bases, with 14 bases between.

This clone appeared a few times. The chain couples TRBV24-1 to TRBJ1-5, with TRBD1 matching 8 bases. This CDR3 has 12 residues. The germline V gene encodes CDR1 KGHDR and CDR2 SFDVKD. Trimming took 7 bases from V and 9 from J; bases not matched to a gene: 4. The CDR3, as DNA: TGTGCCACCAGGGACAGGGTAGGGCCCCAGCATTTT. Its protein is CATRDRVGPQHF.

This clone was recorded at least ten times. V usage is TRBV10-3 and J usage is TRBJ2-1, with 14 bases that match TRBD2. The trim removed 8 bases at V and 14 bases at J, leaving 14 bases unmatched. This CDR3 is 15 amino acids long. CDR1 is ENHRY and CDR2 is SYGVKD in the germline V gene. For the CDR3, the DNA is TGTGCCATCGAACAACCGGGACTAGCGGGAGTTTTTGAGTTCTTC. This sequence encodes CAIEQPGLAGVFEFF.

In its sample, this clone was seen once. This CDR3 reads CASSSIQGARTEAFF. CDR3 in DNA: TGTGCCAGCAGCTCGATACAGGGGGCGCGCACTGAAGCTTTCTTT. This sequence joins TRBV7-9 and TRBJ1-1; 9 bases map to TRBD1. V was clipped by 4 bases and J by 4 bases; unmatched bases: 7. From germline, CDR1 is SEHNR and CDR2 FQNEAQ (reference sequence). The CDR3 runs to 15 residues.

The chain has TRBV9 and TRBJ2-1; the match to TRBD2 covers 11 bases. CDR1 and CDR2 from the germline V gene are SGDLS and YYNGEE. The CDR3 is 13 residues long. Trimming took 3 bases from V and 9 from J; bases not matched to a gene: 2. CDR3 loop: CASSASGRTEQFF. Here the CDR3 DNA reads TGTGCCAGCAGCGCTAGCGGGAGGACTGAGCAGTTCTTC.

This chain connects TRBV5-4 to TRBJ2-7, with unresolved D. CDR1 SGHNT and CDR2 YYREEE come from the germline V gene (reference sequence). Trimming pared 0 bases from V and 0 bases from J, leaving 10 bases between. The CDR3 loop spans 15 amino acids. CDR3 in amino acids: CASSLGQVSSYEQYF. DNA of the CDR3: TGTGCCAGCAGCTTGGGTCAGGTGAGCTCCTACGAGCAGTACTTC.

This clone appeared a few times. The chain joins TRBV5-1 to TRBJ1-2, with D unclear. CDR1 and CDR2 from the germline V gene are SGHRS and YFSETQ. The CDR3 has 14 amino acids. V lost 0 bases and J 1 base, leaving 7 bases between the germline ends. CDR3 loop: CASSLGLFNYGYTF. CDR3 nucleotides: TGCGCCAGCAGCTTGGGACTATTTAACTATGGCTACACCTTC.

This clone was seen a few times. In nucleotides, the CDR3 is TGTGCCAGCAGCATCTGGCGGACTATAGCCTACGAGCAGTACTTC. Translation: CASSIWRTIAYEQYF. V and J are TRBV21-1 and TRBJ2-7; the table's D call of TRBD2 was not tested on the DNA. TRBV21-1 represents a pseudogene. This CDR3 region has 15 residues.

Many counts were recorded for this clone. The chain carries TRBV9 and TRBJ2-1, with 10 positions matching TRBD2. CDR3 length: 15 amino acids. Germline V gives CDR1 SGDLS, CDR2 YYNGEE. Unmatched junction bases numbered 4, after V lost 0 bases and J lost 7 bases. The CDR3 coding sequence is TGTGCCAGCAGCGTAGTCCCTAGCGGGAGAAATGAGCAGTTCTTC. Translation: CASSVVPSGRNEQFF. The full variable domain, with the rest looked up from reference TRBV9 and TRBJ2-1, is DSGVTQTPKHLITATGQRVTLRCSPRSGDLSVYWYQQSLDQGLQFLIQYYNGEERAKGNILERFSAQQFPDLHSELNLSSLELGDSALYFCASSVVPSGRNEQFFGPGTRLTVL.

CDR3 region: CASSLNRGVNTEAFF. CDR3 in DNA: TGTGCCAGCAGTTTAAATCGGGGGGTTAACACTGAAGCTTTCTTT. The chain joins TRBV27 to TRBJ1-1, with D maybe TRBD1 (5 bases). Germline V gene lookup returns CDR1 MNHEY and CDR2 SMNVEV (reference sequence). The V end was cut by 2 bases, the J end by 2 bases, with 12 bases between. The CDR3 sequence is 15 residues long.

This clone came up many times. The CDR3 here is CASRPGTQDEQYF. The DNA of the CDR3 is TGTGCCAGCAGGCCCGGGACACAGGACGAGCAGTACTTC. This chain links TRBV6-8 with TRBJ2-7; D possibly corresponds to TRBD1 (6 bases). This CDR3 has 13 residues. Germline lookup yields CDR1 MNHGY and CDR2 SAAAGT. V was trimmed by 6 bases and J by 5 bases, leaving 14 bases between them.

This chain connects TRBV5-1 to TRBJ1-1, with 8 nucleotides matching TRBD1. The ends lost 0 bases at V and 5 bases at J; junction bases unmatched: 6. This CDR3 is 15 amino acids long. CDR1 is SGHRS and CDR2 is YFSETQ in the germline V gene. The DNA of the CDR3 is TGCGCCAGCAGCTTGGAGCAGGGGGCCTTAACTGAAGCTTTCTTT. Its translation is CASSLEQGALTEAFF.

The genes are TRBV19 and TRBJ1-5; D possibly corresponds to TRBD1 (6 bases). The CDR3 runs 16 residues. Trimming shortened V by 5 bases and J by 2 bases, and 16 bases separated the two germline ends. Germline lookup yields CDR1 LNHDA and CDR2 SQIVND (reference sequence). The CDR3 sequence: CASSSSKQGRNQPQHF. The CDR3 DNA reads TGTGCCAGTAGTTCTTCGAAACAGGGACGCAATCAGCCCCAGCATTTT.

The chain employs TRBV7-3 and TRBJ2-1; 8 nucleotides match TRBD2. The CDR3 runs to 15 residues. V lost 5 bases, J lost 9 bases, and 12 bases stayed unmatched. From germline, CDR1 is SGHTA and CDR2 FQGTGA. The CDR3 sequence is CASSPTRAGDGEQFF. The CDR3 nucleotides read TGTGCCAGCAGCCCCACCCGAGCGGGAGATGGTGAGCAGTTCTTC. Based on the CDR3 plus reference TRBV7-3 and TRBJ2-1, the full variable domain is GAGVSQTPSNKVTEKGKYVELRCDPISGHTALYWYRQSLGQGPEFLIYFQGTGAADDSGLPNDRFFAVRPEGSVSTLKIQRTERGDSAVYLCASSPTRAGDGEQFFGPGTRLTVL.

The V gene is TRBV7-2, the J gene TRBJ2-3; 9 nucleotides align to TRBD2. The CDR3 sequence is 16 residues long. CDR1 is SGHTA, CDR2 FQGNSA, per germline. Trimming took 2 bases from V and 4 from J; bases not matched to a gene: 7. Written as DNA, the CDR3 is TGTGCCAGCAGCTTAACCGGGACTAGCAGCTCAGATACGCAGTATTTT. It yields the protein CASSLTGTSSSDTQYF.

A note on this clone: Other DNA sequences in the same sample also yield this CDR3. The V gene is TRBV27, the J gene TRBJ1-2; D gene ambiguous. Germline CDR1 is MNHEY and CDR2 is SMNVEV (reference sequence). The CDR3 totals 13 residues. Deletions cut 2 bases from V and 2 bases from J, with 6 bases between. In DNA, the CDR3 is TGTGCCAGCAGTTTAGGGAGAAACTATGGCTACACCTTC. Encoded protein: CASSLGRNYGYTF.

This rearrangement joins TRBV9 to TRBJ1-1, with 7 bases matching TRBD1. This CDR3 has 16 amino acids. The V gene end was trimmed by 3 bases and the J gene end by 1 base; junction bases not matched to a gene: 9. From germline, CDR1 is SGDLS and CDR2 YYNGEE. CDR3 region: CASSGQGGFPNTEAFF. The CDR3 nucleotides are TGTGCCAGCAGCGGACAGGGAGGTTTTCCGAACACTGAAGCTTTCTTT.

The J gene is TRBJ1-6, the V gene TRBV6-5; D uncertain. Trimming removed 7 bases at V and 7 bases at J, with 17 bases between. From germline, CDR1 is MNHEY and CDR2 SVGAGI. There are 15 residues in the CDR3. The CDR3 DNA follows: TGTGCCAGCACCCCGTTGCCGGGCGGGAATTCACCCCTCCACTTT. Protein product: CASTPLPGGNSPLHF.

V and J are TRBV4-1 and TRBJ2-1; tentatively, D is TRBD2 (5 bases). CDR1 MGHRA and CDR2 YSYEKL come from the germline V gene. The CDR3 is made up of 15 amino acids. Trimming pared 0 bases from V and 6 bases from J, leaving 12 bases between. The CDR3 region has the DNA TGCGCCAGCAGCCAAGATCTAGGGAGAGGCAATGAGCAGTTCTTC. It yields the protein CASSQDLGRGNEQFF.

This rearrangement joins TRBV15 to TRBJ2-1, with 11 bases aligning to TRBD2. The CDR3 runs to 17 residues. V lost 2 bases to trimming and J lost 1 base; unmatched junction nucleotides: 4. Germline V CDR1 and CDR2: LNHNV, YYDKDF (reference sequence). The CDR3 is CATSRTSGSVSYNEQFF. For the CDR3, the DNA is TGTGCCACCAGCAGAACTAGCGGGAGCGTTTCCTACAATGAGCAGTTCTTC.

The V and J genes are TRBV19 and TRBJ2-2; the match to TRBD2 covers 9 bases. V lost 3 bases and J lost 1; bases outside the gene matches: 12. Germline lookup yields CDR1 LNHDA and CDR2 SQIVND (reference sequence). The CDR3 runs to 19 residues. The CDR3 region is CASSIFPPGLAQNTGELFF. The CDR3, as DNA: TGTGCCAGTAGTATTTTCCCCCCAGGACTAGCGCAGAACACCGGGGAGCTGTTTTTT.